The entry below describes one T cell receptor (beta chain). What this receptor recognizes is not known. Per-base qualities were not stored, and no clone one base away is much larger. These data are taken from a study of radiotherapy plus CTLA-4 blockade in lung cancer (dated 2018 in TCRdb). Context from the whole study: Among enrolled patients, 15% to 20% had an objective response and approximately 30% reached disease control. Study-wide findings and limitations: After treatment with radiotherapy and ipilimumab, TCR clones that came from tumors expanded in the peripheral blood. Increased serum interferon-beta after radiation, together with early dynamic changes in blood T cell clones, were reported to be the strongest predictors of response.

Library prep was done by the immunoSEQ multiplex PCR assay. The immuneACCESS repertoire file appears here via TCRdb, limited to in-frame rearrangements. These files lack a portion of the clones; in checked studies, under half of the deficit traces to unresolved V genes, and the cause of the others is not known. For this sample there are tens of thousands of clones; approximately 80% appear just once. The ten largest clones represent approximately 4% of the sample. The study evaluated CTLA-4 blockade (ipilimumab) given together with focal radiation therapy in patients who had chemo-refractory metastatic non-small-cell lung cancer. For this chain, trimming is 5 bases at the V end and 0 bases at the J end, and the number of junction bases without a gene match is 6. Reading from cysteine to phenylalanine, the CDR3 counts 15 amino acids. Only the CDR3 region is kept as DNA, spanning 45 bases read in frame from base 1. The germline V gene encodes CDR1 GTSNPN and CDR2 SVGIG (reference sequence).

The receptor comes from a human donor with non-small cell lung cancer who had a complete response to radiotherapy plus ipilimumab. Sequenced material: peripheral blood, taken from a patient treated with radiotherapy plus ipilimumab. In this chain, TRBV30 is recombined with TRBJ2-4; 8 bases in the middle match TRBD2. The CDR3 reads CAWVAGPLAKNIQYF. The DNA sequence is as follows: TGTGCCTGGGTAGCGGGGCCCCTAGCCAAAAACATTCAGTACTTC. The full variable domain, with segments outside the CDR3 supplied by the reference TRBV30 and TRBJ2-4 proteins, appears as SQTIHQWPATLVQPVGSPLSLECTVEGTSNPNLYWYRQAAGRGLQLLFYSVGIGQISSEVPQNLSASRPQDRQFILSSKKLLLSDSGFYLCAWVAGPLAKNIQYFGAGTRLSVL.